One sample yielded the 15 T cell receptor beta chains listed below, sequenced in a study of blood T cell repertoires in COVID-19. TCRdb's table, derived via immunoSEQ multiplex PCR, lists solely in-frame clones and lacks some. The table includes almost 350,000 clones, roughly nine tenths detected once. The sequenced material came from peripheral blood. These receptors were taken from a woman aged 60-75 years with COVID-19, enrolled during active disease.

V usage is TRBV11-2 and J usage is TRBJ2-5, with 7 positions matching TRBD2. V was clipped by 6 bases and J by 3 bases; unmatched bases: 16. The length of the CDR3 is 17 residues. The germline CDR1 and CDR2 sequences are SGHAT and FQNNGV. The CDR3 sequence: CASSQAGGGPLEETQYF. CDR3 nucleotide sequence: TGTGCCAGCAGTCAGGCGGGCGGGGGACCACTAGAAGAGACCCAGTACTTC.

The rearrangement uses TRBV3-1 (or the pseudogene TRBV3-2) and TRBJ2-5; a weak D match, TRBD2 (5 bases). From germline, CDR1 is LGHDT and CDR2 YNNKEL (reference sequence). The CDR3 has 14 amino acids. Between the trimmed V and J ends, which lost 1 base and 7 bases, there was a span of 13 bases. CDR3 sequence reads: CASSQASGPRTQYF. In DNA form, the CDR3 reads TGTGCCAGCAGCCAAGCCAGCGGACCCAGGACCCAGTACTTC.

V is TRBV9 and J is TRBJ2-4; D possibly corresponds to TRBD1 (6 bases). Germline CDR1 reads SGDLS; CDR2 reads YYNGEE. V lost 4 bases and J lost 9, with 14 bases in between. The CDR3 length is 13 residues. CDR3 residues: CASSHTGISIQYF. The CDR3 DNA reads TGTGCCAGCAGCCACACAGGGATTAGCATTCAGTACTTC.

The rearrangement uses TRBV6-1 and TRBJ2-7; the match to TRBD2 covers 7 bases. This CDR3 contains 14 residues. Germline V lookup: CDR1 MNHNS, CDR2 SASEGT. J gave up 5 bases and V 1 base, and 5 bases lay outside the gene matches. CDR3 sequence: CASSEGGGRNEQYF. The CDR3, as DNA: TGTGCCAGCAGTGAAGGGGGGGGTCGGAACGAGCAGTACTTC.

This chain uses TRBV19 with TRBJ1-3; D is perhaps TRBD1 (5 bases). CDR3 length: 16 amino acids. V was pared by 2 bases and J by 4 bases, with 15 bases between. Germline V gives CDR1 LNHDA, CDR2 SQIVND (reference sequence). DNA for the CDR3: TGTGCCAGTAGTATACAGGGTTTAGTCTCCGGAAACACCATATATTTT. Its translation is CASSIQGLVSGNTIYF.

The chain uses TRBV6-5 and TRBJ2-5; TRBD1 agrees at 7 bases. Losses at the gene ends were 6 bases for V and 6 bases for J; bases not matched to a gene: 10. Germline V gene data show CDR1 as MNHEY and CDR2 as SVGAGI. This CDR3 is built from 14 residues. This CDR3 is CASSPGQLLQTQYF. CDR3 in DNA: TGTGCCAGCAGCCCGGGACAGTTGCTGCAGACCCAGTACTTC.

CDR3 coding DNA: TGCGCCAGCAGCTTGGGGGGGCAGGGGGCCACAATCGCGGTACAAGAGACCCAGTACTTC. It is translated as CASSLGGQGATIAVQETQYF. The rearrangement joins TRBV5-1 to TRBJ2-5, with TRBD1 matching over 8 bases. Germline assignment: CDR1 SGHRS and CDR2 YFSETQ. This CDR3 is 20 amino acids long. The ends lost 0 bases at V and 2 bases at J; junction bases unmatched: 18.

CDR3 sequence (DNA): TGTGCCAGCAGGCCTAGCGGGGGCGCTTCCTACGAGCAGTACTTC. This sequence encodes CASRPSGGASYEQYF. This chain links TRBV5-4 with TRBJ2-7; 10 bases agree with TRBD2. Unmatched junction bases numbered 6, after V lost 5 bases and J lost 1 base. Germline CDR1 and CDR2: SGHNT and YYREEE (reference sequence). This CDR3 is 15 amino acids long. Together with reference TRBV5-4 and TRBJ2-7, the CDR3 gives the full variable domain: ETGVTQSPTHLIKTRGQQVTLRCSSQSGHNTVSWYQQALGQGPQFIFQYYREEENGRGNFPPRFSGLQFPNYSSELNVNALELDDSALYLCASRPSGGASYEQYFGPGTRLTVT.

In its sample, this clone was seen a few times. This sequence joins TRBV6-4 and TRBJ2-2, with TRBD2 matching 7 bases. The CDR3 extends over 16 amino acids. Germline V lookup: CDR1 MRHNA, CDR2 SNTAGT. Trimming removed 4 bases from V and 5 bases from J; junction bases left unmatched: 10. The CDR3 DNA is TGTGCCAGCAGTGTCCGCGCGGGGGAAGCGACCGGGGAGCTGTTTTTT. As protein: CASSVRAGEATGELFF.

Regarding this clone: Other DNA sequences in this sample translate to the same CDR3. The chain links TRBV5-1 to TRBJ1-4; 9 bases are a match to TRBD1. This CDR3 contains 14 residues. Germline assignment: CDR1 SGHRS and CDR2 YFSETQ. The V and J ends lost 4 bases and 7 bases, in that order; junction bases with no gene match: 5. The CDR3 DNA reads as TGCGCCAGCAGCCTGACAGGGGGAGGTGAAAAACTGTTTTTT. It encodes CASSLTGGGEKLFF. Based on the CDR3 plus reference TRBV5-1 and TRBJ1-4, the full variable domain is KAGVTQTPRYLIKTRGQQVTLSCSPISGHRSVSWYQQTPGQGLQFLFEYFSETQRNKGNFPGRFSGRQFSNSRSEMNVSTLELGDSALYLCASSLTGGGEKLFFGSGTQLSVL.

In nucleotides, the CDR3 is TGTGCCTGGAGCTTTGGCCTCTCTGAAGCTTTCTTT. Residues: CAWSFGLSEAFF. The chain couples TRBV30 to TRBJ1-1; D call uncertain. V was shortened by 3 bases and J by 6 bases, with 11 bases between the two germline ends. CDR1 and CDR2 from the germline V gene are GTSNPN and SVGIG (reference sequence). The CDR3 spans 12 residues.

The CDR3 sequence is CASTPGTANTEAFF. CDR3 coding DNA: TGTGCCAGCACTCCCGGGACAGCCAACACTGAAGCTTTCTTT. This chain joins TRBV6-5 and TRBJ1-1; 7 nucleotides line up with TRBD1. Germline V gives CDR1 MNHEY, CDR2 SVGAGI. This CDR3 region has 14 residues. V dropped 7 bases and J dropped 2; count of bases not matched to a gene: 7.

The sample holds one count of this clone. V gene TRBV3-1 (or the pseudogene TRBV3-2) combines with J gene TRBJ2-2, with a weak D call TRBD2 (6 bases). Trimming shortened V by 1 base and J by 7 bases, and 16 bases separated the two germline ends. This CDR3 has 16 amino acids. CDR1 LGHDT and CDR2 YNNKEL come from the germline V gene (reference sequence). CDR3: CASSQGVGGRGGELFF. CDR3 coding DNA: TGTGCCAGCAGCCAAGGAGTGGGAGGAAGAGGCGGGGAGCTGTTTTTT.

This chain joins TRBV5-5 and TRBJ2-1; TRBD2 is a possible D gene (5 bases). The V and J ends lost 1 base and 2 bases respectively, with 10 bases between them. From germline, CDR1 is SGHKS and CDR2 YYEKEE (reference sequence). This CDR3 region has 15 residues. The chain's CDR3 is CASSLIAGAYNEQFF. In DNA, the CDR3 is TGTGCCAGCAGCTTGATCGCCGGGGCCTACAATGAGCAGTTCTTC.

The gene calls are TRBV2 and TRBJ1-1, with a weak D call TRBD1 (5 bases). Germline assignment: CDR1 SNHLY and CDR2 FYNNEI. This CDR3 is 12 amino acids long. Deletions cut 7 bases from V and 5 bases from J, with 11 bases between. The CDR3 sequence: CASTLGGTEAFF. CDR3 coding DNA: TGTGCCAGCACCCTGGGGGGGACTGAAGCTTTCTTT.